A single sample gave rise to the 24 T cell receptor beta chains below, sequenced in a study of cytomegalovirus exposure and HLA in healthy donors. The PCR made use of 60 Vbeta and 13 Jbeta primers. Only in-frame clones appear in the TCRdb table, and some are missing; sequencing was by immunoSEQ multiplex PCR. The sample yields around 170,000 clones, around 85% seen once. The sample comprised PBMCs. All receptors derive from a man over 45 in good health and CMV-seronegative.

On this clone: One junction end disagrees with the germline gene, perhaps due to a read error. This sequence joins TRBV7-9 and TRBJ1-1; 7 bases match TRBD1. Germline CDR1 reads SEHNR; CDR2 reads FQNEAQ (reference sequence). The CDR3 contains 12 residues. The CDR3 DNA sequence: TGTTCCAGCAGCGATCGACAGGGCAAAGCTTTCTTT. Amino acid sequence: CSSSDRQGKAFF.

CDR3 sequence (DNA): TGTGCCAGCAGCTCTCTATCAGGGGATCCTGACTATGGCTACACCTTC. This encodes CASSSLSGDPDYGYTF. This sequence joins TRBV5-8 and TRBJ1-2; TRBD1 is a possible D gene (6 bases). This CDR3 contains 16 residues. The germline V gene has CDR1 SGHTS and CDR2 YDEGEE. The V end lost 3 bases, the J end lost 3 bases, and 18 bases lay between the germline ends.

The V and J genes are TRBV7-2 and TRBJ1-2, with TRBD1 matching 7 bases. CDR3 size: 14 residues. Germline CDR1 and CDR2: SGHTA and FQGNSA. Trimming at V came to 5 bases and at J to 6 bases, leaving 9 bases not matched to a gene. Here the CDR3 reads CASSPRQGANGYTF. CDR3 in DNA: TGTGCCAGCAGCCCTAGACAGGGAGCGAATGGCTACACCTTC.

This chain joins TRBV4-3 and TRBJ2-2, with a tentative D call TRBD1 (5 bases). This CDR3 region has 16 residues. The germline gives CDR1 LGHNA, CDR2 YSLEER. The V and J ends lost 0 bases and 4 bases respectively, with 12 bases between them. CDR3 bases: TGCGCCAGCAGCCAAGATCAGGGAATGGTCACCGGGGAGCTGTTTTTT. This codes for CASSQDQGMVTGELFF.

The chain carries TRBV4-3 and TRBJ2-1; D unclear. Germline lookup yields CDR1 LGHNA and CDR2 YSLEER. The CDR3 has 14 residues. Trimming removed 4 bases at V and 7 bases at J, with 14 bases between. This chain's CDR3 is CASSPLRLSNEQFF. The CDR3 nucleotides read TGCGCCAGCAGCCCACTTCGGTTAAGTAATGAGCAGTTCTTC.

The CDR3 DNA reads TGTGCCAGCAGTCCAAGCGGGGGGCCCTACGAGCAGTACTTC. Its translation: CASSPSGGPYEQYF. The chain is built from TRBV2 and TRBJ2-7, with 9 bases identical to TRBD2. From germline, CDR1 is SNHLY and CDR2 FYNNEI. The trim removed 5 bases at V and 2 bases at J, leaving 4 bases unmatched. CDR3 length: 14 residues. The variable domain in full, completed from reference TRBV2 and TRBJ2-7, reads EPEVTQTPSHQVTQMGQEVILRCVPISNHLYFYWYRQILGQKVEFLVSFYNNEISEKSEIFDDQFSVERPDGSNFTLKIRSTKLEDSAMYFCASSPSGGPYEQYFGPGTRLTVT.

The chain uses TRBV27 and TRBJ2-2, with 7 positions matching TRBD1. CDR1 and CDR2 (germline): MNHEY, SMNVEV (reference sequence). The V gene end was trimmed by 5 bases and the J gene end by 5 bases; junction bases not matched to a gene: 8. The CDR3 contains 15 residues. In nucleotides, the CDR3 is TGTGCCAGCAGTCCCTACAGGGGTAGAACCGGGGAGCTGTTTTTT. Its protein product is CASSPYRGRTGELFF.

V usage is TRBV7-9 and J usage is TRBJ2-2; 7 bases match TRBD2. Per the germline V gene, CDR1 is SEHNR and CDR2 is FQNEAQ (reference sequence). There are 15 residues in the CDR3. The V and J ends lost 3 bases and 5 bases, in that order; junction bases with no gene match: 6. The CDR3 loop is CASSFILGGTGELFF. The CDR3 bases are TGTGCCAGCAGCTTCATCCTCGGGGGGACCGGGGAGCTGTTTTTT.

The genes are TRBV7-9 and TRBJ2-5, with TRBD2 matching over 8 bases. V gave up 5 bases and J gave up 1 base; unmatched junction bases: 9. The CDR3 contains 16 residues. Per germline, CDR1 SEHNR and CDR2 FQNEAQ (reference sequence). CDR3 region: CASSPSPAGAQETQYF. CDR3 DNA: TGTGCCAGCAGCCCTAGCCCAGCGGGGGCCCAAGAGACCCAGTACTTC.

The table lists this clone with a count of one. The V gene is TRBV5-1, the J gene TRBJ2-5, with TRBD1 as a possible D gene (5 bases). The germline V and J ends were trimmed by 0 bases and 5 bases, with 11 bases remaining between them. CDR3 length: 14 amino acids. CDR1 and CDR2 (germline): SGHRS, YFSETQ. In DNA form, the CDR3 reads TGCGCCAGCAGCTTGGGCAGGGAAGGCGAGACCCAGTACTTC. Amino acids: CASSLGREGETQYF.

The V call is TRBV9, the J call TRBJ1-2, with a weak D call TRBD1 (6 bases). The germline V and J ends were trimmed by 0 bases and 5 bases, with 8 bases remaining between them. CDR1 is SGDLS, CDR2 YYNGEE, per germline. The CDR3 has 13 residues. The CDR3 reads CASSVGTAYGYTF. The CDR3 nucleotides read TGTGCCAGCAGCGTAGGGACAGCATATGGCTACACCTTC.

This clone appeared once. The CDR3 DNA is TGTGCCAGCAGCGGACACCGAAATCAGCCCCAGCATTTT. Translated: CASSGHRNQPQHF. The rearrangement uses TRBV7-2 and TRBJ1-5, with D possibly being TRBD1 (5 bases). Germline values: CDR1 SGHTA, CDR2 FQGNSA. CDR3 length: 13 residues. V dropped 5 bases and J dropped 4 bases, with 9 bases sitting between them.

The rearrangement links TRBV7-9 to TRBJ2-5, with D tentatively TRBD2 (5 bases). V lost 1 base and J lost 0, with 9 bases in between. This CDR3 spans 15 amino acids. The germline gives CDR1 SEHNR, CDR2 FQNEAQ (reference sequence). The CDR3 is CASSLGGAYQETQYF. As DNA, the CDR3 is TGTGCCAGCAGCTTAGGGGGAGCGTACCAAGAGACCCAGTACTTC.

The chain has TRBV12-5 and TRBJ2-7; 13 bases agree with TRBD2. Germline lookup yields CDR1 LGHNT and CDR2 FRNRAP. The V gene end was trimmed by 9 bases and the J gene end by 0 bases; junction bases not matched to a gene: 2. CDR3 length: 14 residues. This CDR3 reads CASRTSGSSYEQYF. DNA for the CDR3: TGTGCTAGCCGGACTAGCGGGAGCTCCTACGAGCAGTACTTC.

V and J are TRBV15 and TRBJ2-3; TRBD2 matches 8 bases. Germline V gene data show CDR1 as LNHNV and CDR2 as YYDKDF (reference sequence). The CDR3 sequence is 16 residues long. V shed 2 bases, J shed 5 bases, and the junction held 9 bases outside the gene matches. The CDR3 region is CATSRTRGGGVDTQYF. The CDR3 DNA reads TGTGCCACCAGCAGAACCCGGGGGGGCGGGGTAGATACGCAGTATTTT.

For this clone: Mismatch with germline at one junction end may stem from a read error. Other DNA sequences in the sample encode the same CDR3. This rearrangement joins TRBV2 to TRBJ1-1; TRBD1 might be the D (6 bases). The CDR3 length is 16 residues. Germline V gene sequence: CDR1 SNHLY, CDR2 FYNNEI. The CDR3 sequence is CASRRGGGHMNTEAFF. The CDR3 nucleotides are TGTGCCAGCAGGAGGGGGGGAGGTCACATGAACACTGAAGCCTTCTTT. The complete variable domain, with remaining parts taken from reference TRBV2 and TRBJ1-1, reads EPEVTQTPSHQVTQMGQEVILRCVPISNHLYFYWYRQILGQKVEFLVSFYNNEISEKSEIFDDQFSVERPDGSNFTLKIRSTKLEDSAMYFCASRRGGGHMNTEAFFGQGTRLTVV.

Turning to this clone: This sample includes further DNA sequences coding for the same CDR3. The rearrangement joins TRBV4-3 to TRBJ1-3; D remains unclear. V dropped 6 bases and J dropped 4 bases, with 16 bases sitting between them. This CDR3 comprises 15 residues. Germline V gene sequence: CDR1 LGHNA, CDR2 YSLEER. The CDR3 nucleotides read TGCGCCAGCAGGGGCAGTCTCTTTTCGGGAAACACCATATATTTT. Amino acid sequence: CASRGSLFSGNTIYF.

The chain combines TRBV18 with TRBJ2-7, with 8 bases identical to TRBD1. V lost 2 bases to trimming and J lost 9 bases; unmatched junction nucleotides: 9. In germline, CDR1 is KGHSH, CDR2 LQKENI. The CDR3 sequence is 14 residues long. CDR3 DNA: TGTGCCAGCTCACCAGGGACAGGCAATGAAGTGCAGTACTTC. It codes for CASSPGTGNEVQYF.

The CDR3 DNA is TGTGCCAGCAGTGAATCGGGAGATACGCAGTATTTT. Its protein is CASSESGDTQYF. The V call is TRBV2, the J call TRBJ2-3; D gene uncertain. The CDR3 is 12 amino acids. The germline V gene encodes CDR1 SNHLY and CDR2 FYNNEI. Trimming left V 2 bases short and J 5 bases short, with 5 bases between.

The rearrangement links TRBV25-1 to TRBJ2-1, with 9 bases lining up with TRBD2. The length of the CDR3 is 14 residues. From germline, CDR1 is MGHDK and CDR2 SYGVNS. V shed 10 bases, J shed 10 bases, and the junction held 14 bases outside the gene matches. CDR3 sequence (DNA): TGTGCCACTACGCCTAGCGGGAAGTATGGGGAGCAGTTCTTC. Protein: CATTPSGKYGEQFF.

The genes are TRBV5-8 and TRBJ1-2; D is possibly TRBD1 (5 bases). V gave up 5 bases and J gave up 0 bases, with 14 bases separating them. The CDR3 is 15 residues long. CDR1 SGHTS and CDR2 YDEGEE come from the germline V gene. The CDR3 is CASRAGVKANYGYTF. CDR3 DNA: TGTGCCAGCAGGGCGGGGGTGAAAGCTAACTATGGCTACACCTTC. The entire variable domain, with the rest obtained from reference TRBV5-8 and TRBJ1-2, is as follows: EAGVTQSPTHLIKTRGQQATLRCSPISGHTSVYWYQQALGLGLQFLLWYDEGEERNRGNFPPRFSGRQFPNYSSELNVNALELEDSALYLCASRAGVKANYGYTFGSGTRLTVV.

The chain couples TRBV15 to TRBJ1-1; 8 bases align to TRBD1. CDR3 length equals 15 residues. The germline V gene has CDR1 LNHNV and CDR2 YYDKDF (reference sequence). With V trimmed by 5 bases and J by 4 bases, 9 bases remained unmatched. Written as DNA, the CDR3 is TGTGCCACCAGCGCACAACCAACAGGGGGCACTGAAGCTTTCTTT. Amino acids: CATSAQPTGGTEAFF.

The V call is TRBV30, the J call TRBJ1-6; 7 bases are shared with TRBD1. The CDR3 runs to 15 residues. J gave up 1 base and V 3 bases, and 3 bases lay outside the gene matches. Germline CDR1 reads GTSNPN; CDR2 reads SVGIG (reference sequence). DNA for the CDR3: TGTGCCTGGAGACAGGGGATTTCCTATAATTCACCCCTCCACTTT. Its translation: CAWRQGISYNSPLHF.

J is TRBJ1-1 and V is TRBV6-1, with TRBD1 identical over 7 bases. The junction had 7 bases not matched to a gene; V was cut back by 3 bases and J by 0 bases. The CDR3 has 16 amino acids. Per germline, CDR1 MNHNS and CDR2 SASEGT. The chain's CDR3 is CASSDGDSGMNTEAFF. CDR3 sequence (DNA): TGTGCCAGCAGTGACGGGGACAGTGGAATGAACACTGAAGCTTTCTTT.